This T cell receptor beta chain is from a study of T-cell memory formation after mild COVID-19. Study outcomes and limitations: Clones that contracted clustered mainly in CM and EM if CD4+ and in EMRA if CD8+. Day 15 to 85 contractors were CD4/CD8 balanced; later expanders leaned CD4+. A second wave of clones peaked on day 37, and their SARS-CoV-2 specificity went unconfirmed.

Trimming cost V 0 bases and J 3 bases, with 6 bases left between them. Germline V gene sequence: CDR1 DFQATT, CDR2 SNEGSKA (reference sequence). The CDR3 is 13 residues long. A note on this clonotype: No antigen is known for it.

TCRdb analysed the 5' RACE reads with MiXCR anew, one entry per CDR3 protein. Of 190,000 or so distinct CDR3 sequences in the sample, over 9.5% were seen once. The receptor was derived from a man between 18 and 35 years old who had mild COVID-19 (a few samples of this study predate the infection). Cell type and time point are not known. V is TRBV20-1 and J is TRBJ1-5, with D possibly TRBD1 on 5 matching bases. Sequences were obtained from PBMCs or a T cell subset sorted from them (not recorded which). CDR3 region: CSAREQANQPQHF. The DNA of the CDR3 is TGCAGTGCTAGAGAACAGGCCAATCAGCCCCAGCATTTT.